Below are 18 T cell receptor beta chains sequenced from a single sample in a study of human T cells and chemical hapten exposure. Time point: patch test 2, 6 weeks after DPC sensitization. Treatment defined: therapeutic diphenylcyclopropenone sensitization with weekly scalp DPC. TCRdb used MiXCR to reprocess the RACE reads, holding one entry per CDR3 protein. The repertoire holds approximately 91,000 distinct CDR3 sequences, with 9.5% to 13% as singletons. The specimen was whole blood, collected in connection with sensitization to the hapten diphenylcyclopropenone (DPC). Every receptor here comes from a man between 18 and 35 years old with alopecia areata. Some clones in this sample may be carry-over from other donors' samples.

Ten or more counts support this clonotype. This chain joins TRBV6-4 and TRBJ2-7, with D unclear. CDR1 MRHNA and CDR2 SNTAGT come from the germline V gene. This CDR3 contains 12 residues. V was cut by 0 bases and J by 3 bases, with 3 bases left in between. This CDR3 reads CASSDSYYEQYV. CDR3 nucleotide sequence: TGTGCCAGCAGTGACTCATACTACGAGCAGTACGTC.

At least ten counts were recorded for this clonotype. The chain combines TRBV7-3 with TRBJ2-3; D is unresolved. Trimming removed 3 bases at V and 1 base at J, with 5 bases between. This CDR3 has 13 amino acids. Germline CDR1 is SGHTA and CDR2 is FQGTGA. DNA of the CDR3: TGTGCCAGCAGCTTGGTGGGCACAGATACGCAGTATTTT. Translated: CASSLVGTDTQYF.

This clonotype was seen many times. The chain has TRBV28 and TRBJ2-5, with a possible D match to TRBD1 (6 bases). The CDR3 runs to 15 residues. CDR1 is MDHEN and CDR2 is SYDVKM in the germline V gene. V dropped 3 bases and J dropped 4 bases, with 15 bases sitting between them. CDR3 DNA sequence: TGTGCCAGCAGTTTGTTGACAGGCTATGGAGAGACCCAGTACTTC. This gives the protein CASSLLTGYGETQYF.

In its sample, this clonotype was seen a few times. DNA of the CDR3: TGTGCCAGCAGCGACCCCAGGGGCTACTACAATGAGCAGTTCTTC. Protein sequence: CASSDPRGYYNEQFF. The chain couples TRBV7-9 to TRBJ2-1; perhaps TRBD1 as D (6 bases). V was clipped by 5 bases and J by 3 bases, with 14 bases between them. The CDR3 runs 15 residues. Germline CDR1 is SEHNR and CDR2 is FQNEAQ (reference sequence). Full variable domain (remainder filled in from reference TRBV7-9 and TRBJ2-1): DTGVSQNPRHKITKRGQNVTFRCDPISEHNRLYWYRQTLGQGPEFLTYFQNEAQLEKSRLLSDRFSAERPKGSFSTLEIQRTEQGDSAMYLCASSDPRGYYNEQFFGPGTRLTVL.

This clonotype was observed a few times. This rearrangement joins TRBV29-1 to TRBJ2-7; TRBD1 might be the D (5 bases). V was pared by 5 bases and J by 0 bases, with 8 bases between. The CDR3 has 12 residues. Germline lookup yields CDR1 SQVTM and CDR2 ANQGSEA. As DNA, the CDR3 is TGCAGCGTTTTGACAGCCTCCTACGAGCAGTACGTC. This sequence encodes CSVLTASYEQYV.

This clonotype turned up a few times. The chain is built from TRBV28 and TRBJ2-2; weak D call: TRBD1 (5 bases). This CDR3 is 15 amino acids long. The V gene's germline CDR1 is MDHEN and CDR2 SYDVKM. V was cut by 6 bases and J by 0 bases, with 11 bases left in between. The CDR3 reads CASSQRQTNTGELFF. The CDR3 coding sequence is TGTGCCAGCAGCCAGCGACAGACGAACACCGGGGAGCTGTTTTTT.

This sequence joins TRBV2 and TRBJ2-3; TRBD1 is a possible D gene (6 bases). The CDR3 totals 13 residues. Trimming removed 7 bases from V and 6 bases from J, with 14 bases in between. Per the germline V gene, CDR1 is SNHLY and CDR2 is FYNNEI. This CDR3 is CASNKAGDDTQYF. CDR3 in DNA: TGTGCCAGCAACAAAGCAGGGGACGATACGCAGTATTTT. Looking up the rest from reference TRBV2 and TRBJ2-3 gives the full variable domain: EPEVTQTPSHQVTQMGQEVILRCVPISNHLYFYWYRQILGQKVEFLVSFYNNEISEKSEIFDDQFSVERPDGSNFTLKIRSTKLEDSAMYFCASNKAGDDTQYFGPGTRLTVL.

This clonotype has a count of ten or more. The rearrangement uses TRBV7-9 and TRBJ2-5; D gene unclear. Germline assignment: CDR1 SEHNR and CDR2 FQNEAQ (reference sequence). Between the trimmed V and J ends, which lost 0 bases and 2 bases, there was a span of 10 bases. The CDR3 totals 15 residues. DNA for the CDR3: TGTGCCAGCAGCTTAGCCGGTCCGAAGCAAGAGACCCAGTACTTC. This sequence encodes CASSLAGPKQETQYF.

J is TRBJ1-1 and V is TRBV7-9, with D unresolved. CDR1 is SEHNR and CDR2 is FQNEAQ in the germline V gene (reference sequence). This CDR3 is built from 15 residues. Trimming removed 0 bases at V and 2 bases at J, with 10 bases between. This CDR3 reads CASSLATVRNTEAFF. The CDR3, as DNA: TGTGCCAGCAGCTTAGCTACGGTTAGAAACACTGAAGCTTTCTTT.

This clonotype was seen a handful of times. The chain carries TRBV7-9 and TRBJ1-3; D is unclear. Trimming took 5 bases from V and 0 from J, leaving 20 bases between them. This CDR3 spans 18 amino acids. From germline, CDR1 is SEHNR and CDR2 FQNEAQ (reference sequence). The CDR3 DNA sequence: TGTGCCAGCAGCGTCCACTCGGAACAGCTACTCTCTGGAAACACCATATATTTT. Translation gives CASSVHSEQLLSGNTIYF.

This clonotype has at least ten counts. The chain carries TRBV19 and TRBJ2-2, with 9 bases fitting TRBD2. The CDR3 has 13 amino acids. V gave up 7 bases and J gave up 6 bases; unmatched junction bases: 3. Germline V lookup: CDR1 LNHDA, CDR2 SQIVND (reference sequence). The CDR3 sequence: CASMAGGAGELFF. In nucleotides, the CDR3 is TGTGCCAGTATGGCGGGAGGGGCCGGGGAGCTGTTTTTT. The full variable domain, rest sourced from reference TRBV19 and TRBJ2-2, is DGGITQSPKYLFRKEGQNVTLSCEQNLNHDAMYWYRQDPGQGLRLIYYSQIVNDFQKGDIAEGYSVSREKKESFPLTVTSAQKNPTAFYLCASMAGGAGELFFGEGSRLTVL.

This clonotype was observed a handful of times. V and J are TRBV6-6 and TRBJ2-4; unclear D gene. The CDR3 extends over 16 amino acids. Trimming stripped 0 bases from V and 0 bases from J, with 9 bases between. Germline V lookup: CDR1 MNHNY, CDR2 SVGAGI (reference sequence). The CDR3 loop reads CASSYSIGPAKNIQYF. The CDR3 DNA follows: TGTGCCAGCAGTTACTCGATCGGCCCAGCCAAAAACATTCAGTACTTC.

This clonotype came up a few times. The V and J genes are TRBV6-6 and TRBJ2-1; D is unresolved. V lost 2 bases to trimming and J lost 5 bases, with 7 bases between them. CDR3 length: 13 amino acids. Germline assignment: CDR1 MNHNY and CDR2 SVGAGI (reference sequence). CDR3 region: CASSYPGNNEQFF. The CDR3 coding sequence is TGTGCCAGCAGTTACCCCGGTAACAATGAGCAGTTCTTC.

This clonotype was seen only a few times. The chain carries TRBV7-9 and TRBJ2-2; perhaps TRBD1 as D (6 bases). The V gene lost 6 bases and the J gene lost 4 bases, with 12 bases spanning the gap. The CDR3 is 14 residues long. Germline V CDR1 and CDR2: SEHNR, FQNEAQ (reference sequence). The CDR3 bases are TGTGCCAGCAGATACAGGGCTGGCACCGGGGAGCTGTTTTTT. Translated, it gives CASRYRAGTGELFF.

In the case of this clonotype: A single base separates this from a much larger clone, so it may be a read error. J is TRBJ2-6 and V is TRBV7-3; D unresolved. Germline V gene data show CDR1 as SGHTA and CDR2 as FQGTGA. This CDR3 comprises 13 residues. The CDR3 region is CASSPAGTNVLTF. CDR3 bases: TGTGCCAGCAGCCCGGCTGGGACCAACGTCCTGACTTTC.

The chain combines TRBV5-1 with TRBJ2-3; the D gene is possibly TRBD2 (6 bases). The CDR3 has 16 residues. The V end was cut by 2 bases, the J end by 2 bases, with 15 bases between. Germline assignment: CDR1 SGHRS and CDR2 YFSETQ. The CDR3 bases are TGCGCCAGCAGCTTTGGGGACGCGGGGCCCACAGATACGCAGTATTTT. Translated: CASSFGDAGPTDTQYF.

The chain joins TRBV12-3 or TRBV12-4 to TRBJ1-1, with 7 bases that match TRBD1. The ends lost 0 bases at V and 3 bases at J; junction bases unmatched: 10. This CDR3 is 17 amino acids long. The CDR3 coding sequence is TGTGCCAGCAGTTTAGCGCAAGAGACAGGGATTCACACTGAAGCTTTCTTT. Translating gives CASSLAQETGIHTEAFF.

In regard to this clonotype: An end of the junction does not agree with germline; a read error may underlie this. The chain carries TRBV4-3 and TRBJ1-4, with D perhaps matching TRBD1 (5 bases). The CDR3 loop spans 15 amino acids. From germline, CDR1 is LGHNA and CDR2 YSLEER. Written as DNA, the CDR3 is TGCGCCAGCTGCCAAGATCCGTGGGGCAGTGAAAAACTGTTTTTT. Protein sequence: CASCQDPWGSEKLFF.